Listed here are 5 T cell receptor beta chains from one sample, sequenced in a study of shared clonotypes between healthy human individuals. Repertoires were generated with immunoSEQ multiplex PCR, while TCRdb's copy carries only in-frame clones and drops some. The sample comprises 400,000 to 500,000 clones, roughly 78% of which are singletons, and about an eighth rests with the top ten. Sequenced sample: PBMCs. The receptors shown here come from a middle-aged woman in good health. Some clones in this sample may be carry-over from other donors' samples.

This clone was counted a few times. The V gene is TRBV7-9, the J gene TRBJ2-1; D may be TRBD1 (5 bases). Between the trimmed V and J ends, which lost 0 bases and 8 bases, there was a span of 11 bases. There are 14 residues in the CDR3. CDR1 and CDR2 (germline): SEHNR, FQNEAQ (reference sequence). This CDR3 reads CASSLAGANDEQFF. CDR3 DNA sequence: TGTGCCAGCAGCTTAGCAGGGGCAAACGATGAGCAGTTCTTC.

This chain joins TRBV5-1 and TRBJ2-1; D is unresolved. This CDR3 has 13 residues. Germline values: CDR1 SGHRS, CDR2 YFSETQ. Trimming cost V 4 bases and J 5 bases, with 10 bases left between them. CDR3 residues: CASSTTLNNEQFF. The CDR3 region has the DNA TGCGCCAGCAGCACGACCCTAAACAATGAGCAGTTCTTC.

This rearrangement joins TRBV2 to TRBJ2-3, with a tentative D call TRBD1 (5 bases). The germline CDR1 and CDR2 sequences are SNHLY and FYNNEI. The ends were cut back, 7 bases at V and 2 bases at J, with 13 bases in the middle. The CDR3 totals 14 residues. The CDR3 sequence is CASKGLGPTDTQYF. CDR3 sequence (DNA): TGTGCCAGCAAGGGGTTGGGGCCCACAGATACGCAGTATTTT.

This chain connects TRBV30 to TRBJ2-3; TRBD1 might be the D (5 bases). Trimming removed 3 bases from V and 0 bases from J, with 10 bases in between. The CDR3 runs 14 residues. The V gene's germline CDR1 is GTSNPN and CDR2 SVGIG (reference sequence). This chain's CDR3 is CAWRQGPSTDTQYF. The DNA for the CDR3 is TGTGCCTGGAGGCAGGGCCCTAGCACAGATACGCAGTATTTT.

J is TRBJ1-6 and V is TRBV11-3; D is perhaps TRBD1 (5 bases). The CDR3 has 14 residues. Germline V lookup: CDR1 SGHNT, CDR2 YENEEA. Between the trimmed V and J ends, which lost 5 bases and 4 bases, there was a span of 9 bases. This chain's CDR3 is CASSARQYNSPLHF. The CDR3 DNA reads as TGTGCCAGCAGCGCACGACAGTATAATTCACCCCTCCACTTT.